The 12 T cell receptor beta chains in this list originate from one sample, sequenced in a study of shared clonotypes between healthy human individuals. Measured with immunoSEQ multiplex PCR; TCRdb has only the in-frame clones, and not every one. Of approximately 980,000 clones listed, approximately 80% are singletons. Sequencing input: memory CD4+ T cells sorted from blood. The subset was: CD45RA-negative fraction. The receptors shown here come from a man aged 18 to 30 in good health.

In DNA form, the CDR3 reads TGTGCCAGCAGCGTAGCCGGACAACCCTACGAGCAGTACTTC. Its translation: CASSVAGQPYEQYF. The rearrangement links TRBV9 to TRBJ2-7, with a weak D call TRBD1 (5 bases). V dropped 0 bases and J dropped 2 bases, with 9 bases sitting between them. CDR1 and CDR2 from the germline V gene are SGDLS and YYNGEE. The CDR3 sequence is 14 residues long.

This clone was seen a few times. The J gene is TRBJ2-1, the V gene TRBV9, with a weak D call TRBD2 (6 bases). Trimming took 4 bases from V and 7 from J, leaving 21 bases between them. The CDR3 spans 16 residues. CDR1 and CDR2 from the germline V gene are SGDLS and YYNGEE. Here the CDR3 reads CASSPSMTRGLNEQFF. CDR3 coding DNA: TGTGCCAGCAGCCCCAGTATGACTAGGGGCTTGAATGAGCAGTTCTTC.

In its sample, this clone was seen once. V gene TRBV7-9 combines with J gene TRBJ1-4, with TRBD1 as a possible D gene (6 bases). This CDR3 region has 15 residues. Trimming cost V 3 bases and J 8 bases, with 16 bases left between them. CDR1 is SEHNR, CDR2 FQNEAQ, per germline (reference sequence). The CDR3 DNA is TGTGCCAGCAGCTTGGGGCAGGGGACTATAGAAAAACTGTTTTTT. Amino acid sequence: CASSLGQGTIEKLFF.

This chain connects TRBV25-1 to TRBJ2-3; 10 nucleotides match TRBD1. The V gene end was trimmed by 2 bases and the J gene end by 1 base; junction bases not matched to a gene: 3. The CDR3 is made up of 16 amino acids. Per germline, CDR1 MGHDK and CDR2 SYGVNS. The CDR3 here is CASSEGQGGRTDTQYF. CDR3 coding DNA: TGTGCCAGCAGTGAAGGACAGGGGGGCCGCACAGATACGCAGTATTTT.

Only one count was recorded for this clone. The chain recombines TRBV9 with TRBJ2-2; TRBD1 agrees at 7 bases. CDR1 and CDR2 (germline): SGDLS, YYNGEE. Trimming at V came to 6 bases and at J to 2 bases, leaving 7 bases not matched to a gene. CDR3 length: 15 residues. The chain's CDR3 is CASNPTGVNTGELFF. In DNA form, the CDR3 reads TGTGCCAGCAACCCAACAGGGGTAAACACCGGGGAGCTGTTTTTT.

The chain couples TRBV2 to TRBJ2-7; perhaps TRBD2 as D (6 bases). The CDR3 contains 16 residues. V gave up 0 bases and J gave up 4 bases, with 16 bases separating them. From germline, CDR1 is SNHLY and CDR2 FYNNEI. CDR3 in DNA: TGTGCCAGCAGTGAAGCGCTCGAGACTAGGCTTTACGAGCAGTACTTC. Residues: CASSEALETRLYEQYF.

The V gene is TRBV7-9, the J gene TRBJ2-7; unclear D gene. Trimming pared 1 base from V and 5 bases from J, leaving 6 bases between. This CDR3 is built from 12 residues. In germline, CDR1 is SEHNR, CDR2 FQNEAQ (reference sequence). CDR3 sequence reads: CASSLDHDEQYF. Here the CDR3 DNA reads TGTGCCAGCAGCTTAGACCACGACGAGCAGTACTTC.

This clone was counted between two and nine times. CDR3 in DNA: TGCGCCAGCAGCTTGGCCGGGACAGGGAATCAGCCCCAGCATTTT. Translating it yields CASSLAGTGNQPQHF. The V call is TRBV5-1, the J call TRBJ1-5; the match to TRBD1 covers 9 bases. V lost 0 bases to trimming and J lost 4 bases; unmatched junction nucleotides: 2. CDR1 and CDR2 from the germline V gene are SGHRS and YFSETQ. The CDR3 is made up of 15 amino acids.

This clone was recorded only once. The chain couples TRBV7-2 to TRBJ2-3; 7 bases are a match to TRBD2. CDR1 and CDR2 (germline): SGHTA, FQGNSA. This CDR3 has 15 residues. J was trimmed by 5 bases and V by 3 bases; bases with no gene match: 8. The CDR3 spells CASSFGAGARDTQYF. DNA of the CDR3: TGTGCCAGCAGCTTCGGCGCGGGAGCGAGAGATACGCAGTATTTT.

The V gene is TRBV7-9, the J gene TRBJ1-6; a weak D match, TRBD1 (6 bases). Trimming removed 5 bases at V and 9 bases at J, with 14 bases between. The CDR3 covers 14 residues. Germline V gives CDR1 SEHNR, CDR2 FQNEAQ (reference sequence). CDR3 loop: CASSTRDTISPLHF. The CDR3 DNA reads TGTGCCAGCAGCACCCGGGACACCATTTCACCCCTCCACTTT.

This clone was detected a few times. The chain links TRBV5-6 to TRBJ1-2; 8 bases are a match to TRBD1. The V gene's germline CDR1 is SGHDT and CDR2 YYEEEE. CDR3 length: 13 residues. Trimming at V came to 3 bases and at J to 10 bases, leaving 8 bases not matched to a gene. The CDR3 protein is CASSSKTGEDYTF. CDR3 nucleotide sequence: TGTGCCAGCAGCTCAAAGACAGGGGAAGACTACACCTTC.

The chain recombines TRBV11-2 with TRBJ1-5, with D perhaps matching TRBD1 (6 bases). Germline values: CDR1 SGHAT, CDR2 FQNNGV. The CDR3 totals 14 residues. V was shortened by 4 bases and J by 6 bases, with 13 bases between the two germline ends. CDR3: CASSSTGFSQPQHF. The DNA for the CDR3 is TGTGCCAGCAGCTCCACAGGGTTTTCTCAGCCCCAGCATTTT.